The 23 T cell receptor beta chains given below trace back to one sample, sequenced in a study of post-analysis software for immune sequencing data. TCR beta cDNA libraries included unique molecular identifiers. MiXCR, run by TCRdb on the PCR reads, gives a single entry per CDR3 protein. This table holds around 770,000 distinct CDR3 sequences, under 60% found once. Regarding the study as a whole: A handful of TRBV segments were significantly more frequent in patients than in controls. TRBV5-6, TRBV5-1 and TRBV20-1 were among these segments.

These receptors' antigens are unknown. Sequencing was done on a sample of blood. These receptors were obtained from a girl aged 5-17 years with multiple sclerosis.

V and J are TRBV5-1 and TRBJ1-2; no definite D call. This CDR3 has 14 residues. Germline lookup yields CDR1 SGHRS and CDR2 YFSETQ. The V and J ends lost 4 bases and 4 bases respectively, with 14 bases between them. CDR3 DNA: TGCGCCAGCAGCCCCCCGCGGGGAGGCTATGGCTACACCTTC. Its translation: CASSPPRGGYGYTF.

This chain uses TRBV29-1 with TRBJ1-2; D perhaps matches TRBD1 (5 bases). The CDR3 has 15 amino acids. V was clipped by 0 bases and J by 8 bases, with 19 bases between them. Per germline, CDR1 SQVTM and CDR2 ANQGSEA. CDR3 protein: CSVEDRYRGREGYTF. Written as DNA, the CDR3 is TGCAGCGTTGAAGACAGATACCGGGGCCGGGAAGGCTACACCTTC.

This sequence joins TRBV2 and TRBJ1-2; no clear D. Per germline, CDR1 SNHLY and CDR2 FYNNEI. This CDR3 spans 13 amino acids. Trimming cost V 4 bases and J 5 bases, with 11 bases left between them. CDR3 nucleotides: TGTGCCAGCAGTGGAAGTGGGGTATATGGCTACACCTTC. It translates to CASSGSGVYGYTF.

The CDR3 DNA sequence: TGTGCCAGCAGTCGTGATAGAGGAATAGCCAAAAACATTCAGTACTTC. It translates to CASSRDRGIAKNIQYF. V gene TRBV6-6 combines with J gene TRBJ2-4; D uncertain. The CDR3 extends over 16 amino acids. V lost 5 bases, J lost 0 bases, and 14 bases lay in between. Germline CDR1 and CDR2: MNHNY and SVGAGI (reference sequence).

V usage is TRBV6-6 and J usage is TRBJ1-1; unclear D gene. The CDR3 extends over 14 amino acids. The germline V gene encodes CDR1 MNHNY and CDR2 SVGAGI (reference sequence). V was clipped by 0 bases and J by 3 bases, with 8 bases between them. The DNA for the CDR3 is TGTGCCAGCAGTTACTCGGGTACGGACACTGAAGCTTTCTTT. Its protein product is CASSYSGTDTEAFF.

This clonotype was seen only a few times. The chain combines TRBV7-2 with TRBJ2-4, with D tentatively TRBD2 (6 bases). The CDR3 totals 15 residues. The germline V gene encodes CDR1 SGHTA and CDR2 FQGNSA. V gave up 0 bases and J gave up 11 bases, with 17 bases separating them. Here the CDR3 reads CASSLAGTLPPLQYF. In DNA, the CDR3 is TGTGCCAGCAGCTTAGCCGGGACTCTACCACCACTTCAGTACTTC.

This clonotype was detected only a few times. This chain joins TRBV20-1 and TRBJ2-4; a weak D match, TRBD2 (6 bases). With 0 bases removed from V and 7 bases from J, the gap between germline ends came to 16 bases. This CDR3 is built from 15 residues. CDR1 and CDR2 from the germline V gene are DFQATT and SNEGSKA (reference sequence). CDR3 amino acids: CSARDMRGDGNIQYF. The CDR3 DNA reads TGCAGTGCTAGAGATATGCGCGGGGATGGGAACATTCAGTACTTC.

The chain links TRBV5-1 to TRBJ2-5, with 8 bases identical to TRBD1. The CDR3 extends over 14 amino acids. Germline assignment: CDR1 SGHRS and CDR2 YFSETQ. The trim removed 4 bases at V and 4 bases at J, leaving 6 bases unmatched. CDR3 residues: CASSTRDRSETQYF. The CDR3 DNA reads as TGCGCCAGCAGCACAAGGGACAGGTCAGAGACCCAGTACTTC.

The CDR3 here is CASSLAGSPLSYEQYF. The CDR3 DNA is TGCGCCAGCAGCTTGGCCGGTAGCCCTCTCTCCTACGAGCAGTACTTC. The chain is built from TRBV5-1 and TRBJ2-7; D ambiguous. Trimming stripped 0 bases from V and 0 bases from J, with 13 bases between. The CDR3 contains 16 residues. The germline CDR1 and CDR2 sequences are SGHRS and YFSETQ.

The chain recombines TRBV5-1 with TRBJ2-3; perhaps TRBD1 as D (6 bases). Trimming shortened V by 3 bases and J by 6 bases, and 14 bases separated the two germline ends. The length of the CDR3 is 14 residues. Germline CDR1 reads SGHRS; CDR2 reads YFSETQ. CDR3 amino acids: CASSWSQGSDTQYF. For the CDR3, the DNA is TGCGCCAGCAGCTGGTCCCAGGGGTCCGATACGCAGTATTTT.

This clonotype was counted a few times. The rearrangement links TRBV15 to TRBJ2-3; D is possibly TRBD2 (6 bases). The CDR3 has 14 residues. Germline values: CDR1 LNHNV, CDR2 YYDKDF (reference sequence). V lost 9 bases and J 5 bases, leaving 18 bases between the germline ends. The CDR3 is CATLRGGTQDTQYF. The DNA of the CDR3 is TGTGCCACACTTAGAGGCGGGACCCAAGATACGCAGTATTTT.

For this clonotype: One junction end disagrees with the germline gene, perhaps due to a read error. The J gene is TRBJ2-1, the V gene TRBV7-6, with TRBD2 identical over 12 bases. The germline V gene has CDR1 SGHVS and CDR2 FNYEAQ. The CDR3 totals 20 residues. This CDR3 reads CASSLTGWTGASGRGNERFF. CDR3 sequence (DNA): TGTGCCAGCAGCTTAACGGGATGGACCGGGGCTAGCGGGAGGGGAAATGAGCGGTTCTTC.

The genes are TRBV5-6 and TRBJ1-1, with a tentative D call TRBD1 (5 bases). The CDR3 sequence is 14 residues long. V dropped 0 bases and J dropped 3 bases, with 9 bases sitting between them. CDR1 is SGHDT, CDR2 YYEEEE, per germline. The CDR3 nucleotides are TGTGCCAGCAGCTTGGGGGGGAGGTACACTGAAGCTTTCTTT. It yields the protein CASSLGGRYTEAFF.

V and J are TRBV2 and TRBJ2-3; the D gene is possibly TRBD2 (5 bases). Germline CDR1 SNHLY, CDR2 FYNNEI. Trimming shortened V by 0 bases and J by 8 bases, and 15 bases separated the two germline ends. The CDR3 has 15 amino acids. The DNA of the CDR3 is TGTGCCAGCAGTGAAGCCTTGCCGGGAAGGGCTACGCAGTATTTT. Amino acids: CASSEALPGRATQYF.

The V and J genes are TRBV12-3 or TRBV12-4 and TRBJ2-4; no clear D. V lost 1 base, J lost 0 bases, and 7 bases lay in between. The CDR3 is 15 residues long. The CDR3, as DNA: TGTGCCAGCAGTTTAGTGGCACTAGCCAAAAACATTCAGTACTTC. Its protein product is CASSLVALAKNIQYF.

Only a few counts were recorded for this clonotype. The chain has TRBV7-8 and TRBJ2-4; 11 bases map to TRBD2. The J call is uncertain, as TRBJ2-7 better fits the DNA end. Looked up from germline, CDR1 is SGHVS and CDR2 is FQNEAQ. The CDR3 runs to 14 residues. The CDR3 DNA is TGTGCCAGCACCGATAGCGGGAGGGCCCACGAGCAGTACTTC. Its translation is CASTDSGRAHEQYF.

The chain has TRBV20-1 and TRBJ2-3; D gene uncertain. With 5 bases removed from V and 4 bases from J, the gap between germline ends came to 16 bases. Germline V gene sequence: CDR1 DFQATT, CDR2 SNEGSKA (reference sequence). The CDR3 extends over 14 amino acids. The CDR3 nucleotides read TGCAGTGCTGCTCGGAACCCTCTCCCAGATACGCAGTATTTT. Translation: CSAARNPLPDTQYF.

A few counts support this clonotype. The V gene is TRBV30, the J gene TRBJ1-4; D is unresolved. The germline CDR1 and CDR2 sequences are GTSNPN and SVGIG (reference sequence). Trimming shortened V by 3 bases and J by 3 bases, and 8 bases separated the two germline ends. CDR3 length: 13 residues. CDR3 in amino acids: CAWSGRANEKLFF. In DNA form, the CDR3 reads TGTGCCTGGAGCGGGAGGGCTAATGAAAAACTGTTTTTT.

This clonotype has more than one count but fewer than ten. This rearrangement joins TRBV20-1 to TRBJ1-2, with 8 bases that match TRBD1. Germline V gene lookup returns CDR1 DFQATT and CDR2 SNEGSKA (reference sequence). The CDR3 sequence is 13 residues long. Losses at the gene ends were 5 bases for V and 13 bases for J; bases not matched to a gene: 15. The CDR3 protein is CSAGDRRLQGSTF. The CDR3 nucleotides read TGCAGTGCTGGGGACAGGCGGCTTCAAGGGTCCACCTTC.

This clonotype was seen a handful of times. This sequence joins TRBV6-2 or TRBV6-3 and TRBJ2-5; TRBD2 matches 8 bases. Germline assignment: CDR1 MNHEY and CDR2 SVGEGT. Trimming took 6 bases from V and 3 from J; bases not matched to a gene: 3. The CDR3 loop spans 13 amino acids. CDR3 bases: TGTGCCAGCAGCACTAGCGGTAAAGAGACCCAGTACTTC. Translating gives CASSTSGKETQYF.

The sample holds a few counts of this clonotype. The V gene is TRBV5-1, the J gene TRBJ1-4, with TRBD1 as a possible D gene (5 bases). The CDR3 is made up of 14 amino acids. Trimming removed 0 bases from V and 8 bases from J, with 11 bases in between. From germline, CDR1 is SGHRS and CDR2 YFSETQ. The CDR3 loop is CASSLDGGAEKLFF. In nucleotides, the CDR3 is TGCGCCAGCAGCTTGGACGGGGGAGCAGAAAAACTGTTTTTT. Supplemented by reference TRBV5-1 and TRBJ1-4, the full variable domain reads KAGVTQTPRYLIKTRGQQVTLSCSPISGHRSVSWYQQTPGQGLQFLFEYFSETQRNKGNFPGRFSGRQFSNSRSEMNVSTLELGDSALYLCASSLDGGAEKLFFGSGTQLSVL.

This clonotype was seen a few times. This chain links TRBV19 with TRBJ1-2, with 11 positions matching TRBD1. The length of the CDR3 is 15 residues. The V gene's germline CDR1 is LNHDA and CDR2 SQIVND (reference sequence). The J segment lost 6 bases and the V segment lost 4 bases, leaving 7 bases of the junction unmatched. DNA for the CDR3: TGTGCCAGTAGTAATACGGACAGGGGGCTAGATGGCTACACCTTC. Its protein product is CASSNTDRGLDGYTF. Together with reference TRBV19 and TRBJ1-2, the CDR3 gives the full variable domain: DGGITQSPKYLFRKEGQNVTLSCEQNLNHDAMYWYRQDPGQGLRLIYYSQIVNDFQKGDIAEGYSVSREKKESFPLTVTSAQKNPTAFYLCASSNTDRGLDGYTFGSGTRLTVV.

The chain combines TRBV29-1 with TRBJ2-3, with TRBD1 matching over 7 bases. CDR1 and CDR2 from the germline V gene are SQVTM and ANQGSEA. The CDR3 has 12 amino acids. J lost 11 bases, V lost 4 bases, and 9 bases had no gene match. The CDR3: CSVGQGRNEQYF. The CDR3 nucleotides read TGCAGCGTTGGACAGGGTCGGAATGAGCAGTATTTT.